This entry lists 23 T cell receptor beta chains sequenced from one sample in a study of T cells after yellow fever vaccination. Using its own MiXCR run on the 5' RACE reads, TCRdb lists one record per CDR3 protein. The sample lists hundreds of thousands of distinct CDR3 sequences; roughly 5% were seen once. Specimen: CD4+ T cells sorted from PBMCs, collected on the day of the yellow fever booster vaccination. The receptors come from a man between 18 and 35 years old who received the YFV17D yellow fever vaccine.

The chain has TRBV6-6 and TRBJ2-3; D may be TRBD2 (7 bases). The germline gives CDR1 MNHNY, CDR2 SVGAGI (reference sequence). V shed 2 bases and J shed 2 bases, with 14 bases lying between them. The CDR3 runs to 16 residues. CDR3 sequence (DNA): TGTGCCAGCAGTTACGAAGGGGGGGCACTCACAGATACGCAGTATTTT. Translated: CASSYEGGALTDTQYF.

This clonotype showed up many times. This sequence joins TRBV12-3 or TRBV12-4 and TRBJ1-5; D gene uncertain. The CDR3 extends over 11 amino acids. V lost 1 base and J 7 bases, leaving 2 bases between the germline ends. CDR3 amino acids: CASSLGQPQHF. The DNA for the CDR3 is TGTGCCAGCAGTTTAGGACAGCCCCAGCATTTT.

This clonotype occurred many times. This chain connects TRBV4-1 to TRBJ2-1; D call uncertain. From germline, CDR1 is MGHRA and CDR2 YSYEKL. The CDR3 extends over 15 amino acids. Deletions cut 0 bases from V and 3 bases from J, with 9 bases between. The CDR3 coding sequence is TGCGCCAGCAGCCAAGAGCAGGATAACTACAATGAGCAGTTCTTC. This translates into CASSQEQDNYNEQFF.

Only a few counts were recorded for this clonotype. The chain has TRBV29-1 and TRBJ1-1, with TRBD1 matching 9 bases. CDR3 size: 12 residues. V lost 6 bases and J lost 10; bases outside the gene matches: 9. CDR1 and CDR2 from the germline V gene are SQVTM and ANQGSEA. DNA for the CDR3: TGCAGCGTGACCTCCGGACAGGGGAGAGCTTTCTTT. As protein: CSVTSGQGRAFF.

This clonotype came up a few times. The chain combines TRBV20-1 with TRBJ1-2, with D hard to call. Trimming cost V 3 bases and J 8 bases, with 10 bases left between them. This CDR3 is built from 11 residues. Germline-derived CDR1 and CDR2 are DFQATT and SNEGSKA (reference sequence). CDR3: CSASPRTGYTF. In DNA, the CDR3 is TGCAGTGCTAGTCCCAGGACCGGCTACACCTTC.

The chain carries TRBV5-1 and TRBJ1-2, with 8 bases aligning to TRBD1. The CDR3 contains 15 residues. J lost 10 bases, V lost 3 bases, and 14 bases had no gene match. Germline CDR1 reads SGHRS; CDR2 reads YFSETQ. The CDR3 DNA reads TGCGCCAGCAGCTCCCTCGACAGGGGAGGACTGGACTACACCTTC. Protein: CASSSLDRGGLDYTF.

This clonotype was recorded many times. The CDR3 DNA is TGCGCCAGCAGCGCACAGGGGGCTAGCACAGATACGCAGTATTTT. Translation gives CASSAQGASTDTQYF. The chain joins TRBV5-1 to TRBJ2-3, with 9 bases identical to TRBD1. Trimming at V came to 4 bases and at J to 0 bases, leaving 3 bases not matched to a gene. Germline V gene data show CDR1 as SGHRS and CDR2 as YFSETQ. CDR3 length equals 15 residues.

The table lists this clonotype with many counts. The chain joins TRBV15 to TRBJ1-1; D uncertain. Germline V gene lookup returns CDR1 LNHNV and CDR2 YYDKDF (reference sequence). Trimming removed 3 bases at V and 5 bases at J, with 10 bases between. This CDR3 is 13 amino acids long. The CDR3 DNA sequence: TGTGCCACCAGCAGGGATGGCTTTACTGAAGCTTTCTTT. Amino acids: CATSRDGFTEAFF.

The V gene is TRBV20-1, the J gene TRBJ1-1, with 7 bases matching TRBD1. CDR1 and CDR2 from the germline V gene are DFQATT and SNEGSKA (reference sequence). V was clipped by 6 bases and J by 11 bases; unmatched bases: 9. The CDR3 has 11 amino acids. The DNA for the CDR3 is TGCAGTGCAACTATTGACAGGGTGGCTTTCTTT. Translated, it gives CSATIDRVAFF.

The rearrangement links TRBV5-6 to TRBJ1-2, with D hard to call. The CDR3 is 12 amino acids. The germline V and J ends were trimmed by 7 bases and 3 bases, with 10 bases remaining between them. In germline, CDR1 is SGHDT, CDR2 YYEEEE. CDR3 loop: CASFFQDYGYTF. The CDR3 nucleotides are TGTGCCAGCTTCTTCCAGGACTATGGCTACACCTTC.

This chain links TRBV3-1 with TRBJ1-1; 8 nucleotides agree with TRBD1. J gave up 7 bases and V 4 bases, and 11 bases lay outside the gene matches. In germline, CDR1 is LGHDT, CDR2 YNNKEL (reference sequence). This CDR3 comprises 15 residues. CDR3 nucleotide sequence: TGTGCCAGCAGCCGGGCGTCGGGACAGGCTAATGAAGCTTTCTTT. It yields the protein CASSRASGQANEAFF.

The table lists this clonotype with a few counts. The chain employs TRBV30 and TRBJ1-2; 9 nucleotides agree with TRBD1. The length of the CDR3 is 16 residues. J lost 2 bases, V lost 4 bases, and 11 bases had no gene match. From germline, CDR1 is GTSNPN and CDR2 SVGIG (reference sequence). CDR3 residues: CAWTDRGQQPNYGYTF. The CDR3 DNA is TGTGCCTGGACGGACAGGGGCCAACAGCCCAACTATGGCTACACCTTC.

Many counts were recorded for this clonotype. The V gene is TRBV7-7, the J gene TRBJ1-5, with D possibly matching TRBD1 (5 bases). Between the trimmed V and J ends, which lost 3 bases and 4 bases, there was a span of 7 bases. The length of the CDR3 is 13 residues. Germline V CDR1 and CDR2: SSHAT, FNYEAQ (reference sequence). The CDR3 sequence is CASSLDINQPQHF. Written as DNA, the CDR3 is TGTGCCAGCAGCTTGGACATTAATCAGCCCCAGCATTTT. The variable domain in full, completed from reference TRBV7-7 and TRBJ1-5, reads GAGVSQSPRYKVTKRGQDVTLRCDPISSHATLYWYQQALGQGPEFLTYFNYEAQPDKSGLPSDRFSAERPEGSISTLTIQRTEQRDSAMYRCASSLDINQPQHFGDGTRLSIL.

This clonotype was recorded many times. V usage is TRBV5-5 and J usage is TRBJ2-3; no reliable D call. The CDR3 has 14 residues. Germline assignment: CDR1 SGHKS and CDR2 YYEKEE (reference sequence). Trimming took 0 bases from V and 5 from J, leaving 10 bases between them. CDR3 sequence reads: CASSLASPVDTQYF. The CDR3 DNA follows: TGTGCCAGCAGCTTGGCATCTCCGGTAGATACGCAGTATTTT.

CDR3 nucleotide sequence: TGTGCCAGCAGCTTGTACAGCCCTCATGGCTACACCTTC. Residues: CASSLYSPHGYTF. This chain links TRBV5-5 with TRBJ1-2; the D is unclear. In germline, CDR1 is SGHKS, CDR2 YYEKEE (reference sequence). The CDR3 runs to 13 residues. The V end lost 1 base, the J end lost 6 bases, and 10 bases lay between the germline ends. Using reference TRBV5-5 and TRBJ1-2 for the parts outside the CDR3, the full variable domain is DAGVTQSPTHLIKTRGQQVTLRCSPISGHKSVSWYQQVLGQGPQFIFQYYEKEERGRGNFPDRFSARQFPNYSSELNVNALLLGDSALYLCASSLYSPHGYTFGSGTRLTVV.

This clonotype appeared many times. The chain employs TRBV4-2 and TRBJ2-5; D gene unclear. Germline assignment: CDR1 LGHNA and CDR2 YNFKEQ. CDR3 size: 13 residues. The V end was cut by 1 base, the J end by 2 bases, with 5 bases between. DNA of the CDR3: TGTGCCAGCAGCCAAGGGCAGCAAGAGACCCAGTACTTC. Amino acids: CASSQGQQETQYF.

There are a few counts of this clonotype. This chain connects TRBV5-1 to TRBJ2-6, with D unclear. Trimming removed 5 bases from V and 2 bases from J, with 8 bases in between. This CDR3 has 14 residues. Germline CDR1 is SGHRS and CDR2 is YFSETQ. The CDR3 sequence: CASSMNAGANVLTF. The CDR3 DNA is TGCGCCAGCAGTATGAACGCTGGGGCCAACGTCCTGACTTTC.

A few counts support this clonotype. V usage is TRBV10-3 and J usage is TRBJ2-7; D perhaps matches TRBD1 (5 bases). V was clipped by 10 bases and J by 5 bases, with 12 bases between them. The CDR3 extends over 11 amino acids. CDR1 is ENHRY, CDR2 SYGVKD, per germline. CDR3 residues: CASSGLHEQYF. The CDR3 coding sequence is TGTGCCAGTTCAGGGTTACACGAGCAGTACTTC.

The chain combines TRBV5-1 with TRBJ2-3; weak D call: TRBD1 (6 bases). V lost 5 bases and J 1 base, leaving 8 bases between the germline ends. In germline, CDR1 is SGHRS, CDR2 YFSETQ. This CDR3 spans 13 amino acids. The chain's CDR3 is CASRDSRTDTQYF. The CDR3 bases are TGCGCCAGCAGGGACAGTCGCACAGATACGCAGTATTTT.

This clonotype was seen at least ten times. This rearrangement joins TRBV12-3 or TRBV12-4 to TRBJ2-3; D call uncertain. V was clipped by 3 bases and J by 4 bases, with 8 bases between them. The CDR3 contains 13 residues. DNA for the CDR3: TGTGCCAGCAGTTTTAGGGTTCCAGATACGCAGTATTTT. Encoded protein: CASSFRVPDTQYF.

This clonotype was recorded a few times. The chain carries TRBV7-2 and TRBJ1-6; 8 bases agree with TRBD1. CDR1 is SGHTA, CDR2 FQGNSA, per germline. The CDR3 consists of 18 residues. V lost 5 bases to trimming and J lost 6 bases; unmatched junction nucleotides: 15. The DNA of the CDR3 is TGTGCCAGCAGCCATCACCTCTGGACAGGGAGAGGTAATTCACCCCTCCACTTT. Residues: CASSHHLWTGRGNSPLHF. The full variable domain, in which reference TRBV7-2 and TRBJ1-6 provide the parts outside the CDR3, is GAGVSQSPSNKVTEKGKDVELRCDPISGHTALYWYRQSLGQGLEFLIYFQGNSAPDKSGLPSDRFSAERTGGSVSTLTIQRTQQEDSAVYLCASSHHLWTGRGNSPLHFGNGTRLTVT.

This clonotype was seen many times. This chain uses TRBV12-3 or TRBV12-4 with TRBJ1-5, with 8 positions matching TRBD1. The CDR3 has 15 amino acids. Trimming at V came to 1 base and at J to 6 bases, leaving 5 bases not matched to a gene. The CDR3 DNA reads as TGTGCCAGCAGTTTAGGGACAGGGAGGGGTCAGCCCCAGCATTTT. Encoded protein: CASSLGTGRGQPQHF.

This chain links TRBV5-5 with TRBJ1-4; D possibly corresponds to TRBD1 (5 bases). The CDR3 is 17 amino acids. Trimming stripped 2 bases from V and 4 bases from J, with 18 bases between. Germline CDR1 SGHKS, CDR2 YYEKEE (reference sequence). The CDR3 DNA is TGTGCCAGCAGCTTCAGGGTGCGGCAGACTAATAATGAAAAACTGTTTTTT. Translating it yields CASSFRVRQTNNEKLFF.